The clone carrying this T cell receptor beta chain turned up a few times. Its antigen is still unknown. Scientists recovered RNA and DNA together from approximately 20-30 mg of unsorted bulk tissue. There were over 85% viable tumor cells in every single sample of tumor. Using a constant-region primer together with ProtoScript II reverse transcriptase, TCR beta cDNA was made from around 500 ng of total RNA. Modified slightly, ARM-PCR produced TCR beta libraries over three nested multiplex PCR rounds. Investigators reported that the first two PCR rounds, at 10 cycles each, used TRBV1-TRBV30 forward primers with a C-beta reverse primer. Each CDR3 protein gets one entry after TCRdb re-called the multiplex PCR reads with MiXCR. The sample comprises 84,000 or so distinct CDR3 sequences, 72% of which are singletons, and roughly a fifth rests with the top ten. The data belong to a study of tumor-infiltrating lymphocytes in primary liver carcinoma.

Study conclusions and caveats: It was observed that only about 8-25% of the top clones appeared in every one of the five tumor regions. Researchers found tumor-adjacent and tumor-blood pairs overlapped less than tumor region pairs.

Germline V gives CDR1 SGHRS, CDR2 YFSETQ. Trimming removed 7 bases from V and 6 bases from J; junction bases left unmatched: 5. This CDR3 spans 14 amino acids. The origin of this receptor is a man aged 35 to 55 with primary liver carcinoma and hepatitis B virus infection. The specimen sequenced was liver tumor tissue from sampling region 1. Subset reported: tumor region T1, superior pole. The chain has TRBV5-1 and TRBJ2-2, with TRBD1 matching over 11 bases. The CDR3 protein is CASSRDRGSGELFF. CDR3 in DNA: TGCGCCAGCTCGAGGGACAGGGGGTCCGGGGAGCTGTTTTTT.